Only a few counts were recorded for the clone carrying this TCR beta chain. The antigen is undetermined. CDR3 size: 14 residues. CDR1 SGHNT and CDR2 YENEEA come from the germline V gene. Germline trimming cut 5 bases from V and 5 bases from J; bases unmatched to any gene: 3. Clones were read by immunoSEQ multiplex PCR, and TCRdb kept only the in-frame ones, dropping some. This sample carries under 3,000 clones, about a quarter of them seen once, and the ten largest clones take around 7.7%. Taken at least 2 cm from the tumor margin, the adjacent lung showed no atypia. The sample comes from a study of T cells in localized non-small cell lung cancer. Study-level points and caveats: An association was observed between higher blood T cell density and longer overall survival. Uninvolved adjacent lung had the highest recorded T cell clonality, with tumor below it.

The chain is built from TRBV11-3 and TRBJ2-1; TRBD1 agrees at 10 bases. The source was normal lung tissue next to the tumor, collected before any cancer treatment. The source is a man between 35 and 75 years old with stage I lung adenocarcinoma. CDR3: CASSLGTGDNEQFF. CDR3 bases: TGTGCCAGCAGCCTAGGGACAGGGGACAATGAGCAGTTCTTC.